These 17 T cell receptor beta chains were sequenced from one sample in a study of control samples from healthy donors and cancer patients. Produced via immunoSEQ multiplex PCR; TCRdb's table is partial and in-frame only. The sample consists of 100,000 to 150,000 clones, about 90% of them appearing once. The specimen sequenced was blood. These receptors were collected from a woman in her forties or fifties in good health.

This sequence joins TRBV6-5 and TRBJ2-3; TRBD1 might be the D (6 bases). The V end was cut by 8 bases, the J end by 2 bases, with 8 bases between. The CDR3 sequence is 12 residues long. Germline V CDR1 and CDR2: MNHEY, SVGAGI. The CDR3 loop is CASGQSTDTQYF. The CDR3 coding sequence is TGTGCCAGCGGACAGTCCACAGATACGCAGTATTTT.

The gene calls are TRBV11-2 and TRBJ2-1, with 8 bases fitting TRBD2. The CDR3 spans 15 residues. The germline V gene has CDR1 SGHAT and CDR2 FQNNGV. Trimming took 1 base from V and 9 from J; bases not matched to a gene: 8. The DNA for the CDR3 is TGTGCCAGCAGCTTAGGGGGAGATAGCGGGATTGAGCAGTTCTTC. Amino acids: CASSLGGDSGIEQFF.

The chain links TRBV15 to TRBJ1-5, with D unresolved. CDR3 size: 14 residues. Trimming stripped 1 base from V and 6 bases from J, with 10 bases between. Germline V gene sequence: CDR1 LNHNV, CDR2 YYDKDF (reference sequence). The CDR3 is CATSRGGRSQPQHF. The CDR3 region has the DNA TGTGCCACCAGCAGAGGGGGTCGGAGTCAGCCCCAGCATTTT.

This clone was seen a few times. Additional DNA sequences in this sample encode the identical CDR3. The V and J genes are TRBV30 and TRBJ1-3, with a possible D match to TRBD1 (5 bases). The germline gives CDR1 GTSNPN, CDR2 SVGIG (reference sequence). The CDR3 extends over 11 amino acids. Trimming cost V 4 bases and J 4 bases, with 5 bases left between them. CDR3 residues: CAWTGGNTIYF. CDR3 DNA: TGTGCCTGGACAGGGGGAAACACCATATATTTT. The full variable domain, in which reference TRBV30 and TRBJ1-3 provide the parts outside the CDR3, is SQTIHQWPATLVQPVGSPLSLECTVEGTSNPNLYWYRQAAGRGLQLLFYSVGIGQISSEVPQNLSASRPQDRQFILSSKKLLLSDSGFYLCAWTGGNTIYFGEGSWLTVV.

The genes are TRBV28 and TRBJ1-1, with a tentative D call TRBD1 (5 bases). CDR1 MDHEN and CDR2 SYDVKM come from the germline V gene. The CDR3 totals 14 residues. Trimming removed 8 bases at V and 3 bases at J, with 16 bases between. The DNA for the CDR3 is TGTGCCAGCCGATACCGAGGGGTGTACACTGAAGCTTTCTTT. Protein sequence: CASRYRGVYTEAFF.

The V gene is TRBV5-5, the J gene TRBJ2-7, with 11 bases lining up with TRBD1. Germline CDR1 reads SGHKS; CDR2 reads YYEKEE (reference sequence). The CDR3 covers 18 residues. Trimming took 0 bases from V and 4 from J; bases not matched to a gene: 12. CDR3 in amino acids: CASSLEPRTGGGGYEQYF. CDR3 sequence (DNA): TGTGCCAGCAGCTTGGAACCCAGGACAGGGGGCGGAGGGTACGAGCAGTACTTC.

The gene calls are TRBV29-1 and TRBJ2-5, with TRBD1 matching over 8 bases. The J segment lost 5 bases and the V segment lost 6 bases, leaving 8 bases of the junction unmatched. This CDR3 comprises 13 residues. Germline lookup yields CDR1 SQVTM and CDR2 ANQGSEA. As DNA, the CDR3 is TGCAGCGTGCTCTGGACAGGGAGGGAGACCCAGTACTTC. Its translation: CSVLWTGRETQYF.

The genes are TRBV6-6 and TRBJ1-1, with a weak D call TRBD1 (5 bases). Germline V gene lookup returns CDR1 MNHNY and CDR2 SVGAGI (reference sequence). The CDR3 has 14 residues. Trimming removed 0 bases at V and 4 bases at J, with 9 bases between. CDR3 sequence: CASSYSGVGTEAFF. As DNA, the CDR3 is TGTGCCAGCAGTTACTCGGGGGTGGGCACTGAAGCTTTCTTT.

This clone appeared a single time. The V gene is TRBV3-1 (or the pseudogene TRBV3-2), the J gene TRBJ2-3; D remains ambiguous. This CDR3 contains 15 residues. CDR1 LGHDT and CDR2 YNNKEL come from the germline V gene (reference sequence). V was shortened by 0 bases and J by 3 bases, with 10 bases between the two germline ends. The CDR3 DNA reads as TGTGCCAGCAGCCAAGAGCCTGGACGGACAGATACGCAGTATTTT. It encodes CASSQEPGRTDTQYF.

The chain carries TRBV10-3 and TRBJ2-5; 9 bases are shared with TRBD2. V was pared by 5 bases and J by 2 bases, with 9 bases of the junction left unmatched. CDR1 and CDR2 from the germline V gene are ENHRY and SYGVKD. The CDR3 is 16 amino acids. CDR3 protein: CAISQSTSGGQETQYF. CDR3 nucleotides: TGTGCCATCAGTCAATCGACTAGCGGAGGACAAGAGACCCAGTACTTC.

This clone showed up just once. This chain uses TRBV19 with TRBJ1-1; the D gene is possibly TRBD1 (5 bases). The V end was cut by 2 bases, the J end by 1 base, with 8 bases between. This CDR3 is built from 14 residues. Looked up from germline, CDR1 is LNHDA and CDR2 is SQIVND (reference sequence). CDR3 coding DNA: TGTGCCAGTAGTATAAGGGGATCGAACACTGAAGCTTTCTTT. As protein: CASSIRGSNTEAFF.

The gene calls are TRBV24-1 and TRBJ2-1; TRBD1 aligns across 8 bases. With 4 bases clipped from V and 8 bases from J, the junction kept 12 bases outside the gene matches. CDR1 KGHDR and CDR2 SFDVKD come from the germline V gene. The CDR3 totals 16 residues. The CDR3 DNA is TGTGCCACCAGTGACCCCGCAGGACAGGGCTCAGATGAGCAGTTCTTC. Protein: CATSDPAGQGSDEQFF.

The CDR3 DNA follows: TGTGCCAGCACCTTTCGAGACACCGGGGAGCTGTTTTTT. Translation: CASTFRDTGELFF. The rearrangement joins TRBV2 to TRBJ2-2; D is undetermined. V dropped 7 bases and J dropped 3 bases, with 9 bases sitting between them. The CDR3 spans 13 residues. Germline assignment: CDR1 SNHLY and CDR2 FYNNEI.

The V gene is TRBV14, the J gene TRBJ1-2; D is possibly TRBD1 (5 bases). This CDR3 region has 14 residues. V shed 1 base and J shed 6 bases, with 12 bases lying between them. CDR1 is SGHDN, CDR2 FVKESK, per germline. This CDR3 is CASSQGGVFNGYTF. The CDR3 nucleotides are TGTGCCAGCAGCCAAGGAGGGGTTTTTAATGGCTACACCTTC.

This clone has a handful of counts. The chain joins TRBV4-1 to TRBJ2-1; the D is unclear. CDR1 is MGHRA and CDR2 is YSYEKL in the germline V gene. The CDR3 has 12 amino acids. V lost 0 bases to trimming and J lost 10 bases, with 7 bases between them. Here the CDR3 DNA reads TGCGCCAGCAGCCAAGATGATCGGGAGCAGTTCTTC. This encodes CASSQDDREQFF.

The chain combines TRBV7-9 with TRBJ1-2, with unresolved D. Trimming took off 0 bases at V and 2 bases at J, with 10 bases between the two ends. This CDR3 has 15 residues. Germline values: CDR1 SEHNR, CDR2 FQNEAQ (reference sequence). The CDR3 sequence: CASSLAEVKNYGYTF. Here the CDR3 DNA reads TGTGCCAGCAGCTTAGCAGAGGTTAAGAACTATGGCTACACCTTC.

The rearrangement joins TRBV28 to TRBJ1-5, with 9 bases aligning to TRBD1. Unmatched junction bases numbered 10, after V lost 5 bases and J lost 2 bases. The CDR3 spans 17 residues. Per the germline V gene, CDR1 is MDHEN and CDR2 is SYDVKM. This chain's CDR3 is CASSPLTGGVGNQPQHF. In DNA form, the CDR3 reads TGTGCCAGCAGTCCTCTAACAGGGGGCGTTGGCAATCAGCCCCAGCATTTT.